A single sample is the source of the 17 T cell receptor beta chains below, sequenced in a study of metastatic and nonmetastatic thyroid tumors. Thyroid surgery took place with no prior treatment in any patient. TCRdb re-called the PCR reads with MiXCR. The sample consists of 3,500 to 5,000 clones, less than 40% of them appearing once. Sequenced material: adjacent normal tissue. Receptors were obtained from a female donor with papillary thyroid cancer or a benign thyroid nodule (not recorded which). Some clones in this sample may be carry-over from other donors' samples.

J is TRBJ1-4 and V is TRBV20-1; TRBD1 matches 7 bases. V lost 1 base and J lost 7; bases outside the gene matches: 0. Germline V CDR1 and CDR2: DFQATT, SNEGSKA (reference sequence). The CDR3 loop spans 12 amino acids. The CDR3 DNA reads TGCAGTGCTAGAGGACAGGGTGAAAAACTGTTTTTT. Translating gives CSARGQGEKLFF.

Judged by abundance, this clone is medium-sized (0.01 to 0.1%). CDR3 coding DNA: TGTGCCAGCAGCTTAAATCCAGGGGACTACGAGCAGTACTTC. Translating gives CASSLNPGDYEQYF. V usage is TRBV7-9 and J usage is TRBJ2-7, with a possible D match to TRBD1 (6 bases). The V gene's germline CDR1 is SEHNR and CDR2 FQNEAQ (reference sequence). Trimming pared 2 bases from V and 3 bases from J, leaving 11 bases between. The CDR3 totals 14 residues.

A few counts support this clone. The chain joins TRBV27 to TRBJ1-1; D uncertain. Germline-derived CDR1 and CDR2 are MNHEY and SMNVEV (reference sequence). The CDR3 runs 15 residues. Trimming pared 1 base from V and 3 bases from J, leaving 12 bases between. The CDR3 is CASSLLAPGYTEAFF. The CDR3 DNA follows: TGTGCCAGCAGTTTATTGGCCCCCGGGTACACTGAAGCTTTCTTT.

The chain is built from TRBV6-1 and TRBJ1-3; perhaps TRBD1 as D (6 bases). This CDR3 region has 15 residues. The V gene's germline CDR1 is MNHNS and CDR2 SASEGT. Trimming left V 6 bases short and J 4 bases short, with 16 bases between. CDR3 nucleotide sequence: TGTGCCAGCAGGGTCTCGGGGGCTGGAGGAAACACCATATATTTT. Its translation: CASRVSGAGGNTIYF.

This clone was seen only a few times. This chain uses TRBV29-1 with TRBJ1-1, with D possibly being TRBD1 (5 bases). The CDR3 is 12 residues long. Germline V lookup: CDR1 SQVTM, CDR2 ANQGSEA. DNA of the CDR3: TGCAGAGTCGACAGTCGAAACACTGAAGCTTTCTTT. It is translated as CRVDSRNTEAFF.

Regarding this clone: In the same sample, other DNA sequences code for this CDR3. The chain links TRBV5-5 to TRBJ2-7; D unclear. The length of the CDR3 is 13 residues. Germline values: CDR1 SGHKS, CDR2 YYEKEE (reference sequence). Trimming stripped 0 bases from V and 3 bases from J, with 7 bases between. The chain's CDR3 is CASSLGGNYEQYF. The CDR3 region has the DNA TGTGCCAGCAGCTTGGGTGGGAACTACGAGCAGTACTTC.

This chain connects TRBV28 to TRBJ2-7, with TRBD2 identical over 7 bases. The CDR3 contains 14 residues. With V trimmed by 4 bases and J by 6 bases, 9 bases remained unmatched. Germline V lookup: CDR1 MDHEN, CDR2 SYDVKM. Here the CDR3 DNA reads TGTGCCAGCAGTTCGGGAGGACTCCGGAGCGAGCAGTACTTC. It yields the protein CASSSGGLRSEQYF. Full variable domain (outside the CDR3, taken from reference TRBV28 and TRBJ2-7): DVKVTQSSRYLVKRTGEKVFLECVQDMDHENMFWYRQDPGLGLRLIYFSYDVKMKEKGDIPEGYSVSREKKERFSLILESASTNQTSMYLCASSSGGLRSEQYFGPGTRLTVT.

This clone has only a few counts. The V call is TRBV28, the J call TRBJ1-1, with D possibly TRBD1 on 6 matching bases. V shed 4 bases and J shed 1 base, with 25 bases lying between them. The CDR3 sequence is 19 residues long. Germline V gene sequence: CDR1 MDHEN, CDR2 SYDVKM. CDR3: CASSSHSSITGRGNTEAFF. Here the CDR3 DNA reads TGTGCCAGCAGTTCCCACTCTTCAATCACAGGGAGGGGGAACACTGAAGCTTTCTTT.

The rearrangement links TRBV7-9 to TRBJ2-2; 7 bases map to TRBD1. Germline trimming cut 3 bases from V and 0 bases from J; bases unmatched to any gene: 1. The CDR3 spans 15 residues. Germline CDR1 and CDR2: SEHNR and FQNEAQ (reference sequence). CDR3 residues: CASSFDRANTGELFF. As DNA, the CDR3 is TGTGCCAGCAGCTTTGACAGGGCGAACACCGGGGAGCTGTTTTTT.

This clone was seen ten or more times. The chain uses TRBV28 and TRBJ2-5; D gene ambiguous. The ends were cut back, 10 bases at V and 5 bases at J, with 14 bases in the middle. Germline V gene data show CDR1 as MDHEN and CDR2 as SYDVKM. This CDR3 spans 12 amino acids. The DNA of the CDR3 is TGTGCCACAGCTTTGGGTTTGGAGACCCAGTACTTC. Translating gives CATALGLETQYF.

The chain combines TRBV30 with TRBJ2-2; D perhaps matches TRBD2 (5 bases). The CDR3 consists of 18 residues. V was pared by 2 bases and J by 4 bases, with 23 bases between. CDR1 and CDR2 (germline): GTSNPN, SVGIG (reference sequence). In DNA, the CDR3 is TGTGCCTGGAGTCGTTATCCCGGGATCACCTCGATCACCGGGGAGCTGTTTTTT. This gives the protein CAWSRYPGITSITGELFF.

This clone counts as large (0.1 to 1%). The rearrangement uses TRBV10-3 and TRBJ2-1, with 9 bases aligning to TRBD2. The germline CDR1 and CDR2 sequences are ENHRY and SYGVKD. This CDR3 spans 17 amino acids. The V segment lost 3 bases and the J segment 8 bases; nucleotides outside the gene matches: 14. CDR3 DNA: TGTGCCATCAGTGACTCCCGGGGTAGCGGGAGCGGTGATGAGCAGTTCTTC. Translation: CAISDSRGSGSGDEQFF.

This rearrangement joins TRBV5-1 to TRBJ1-1; D gene unclear. This CDR3 is 12 amino acids long. V lost 6 bases and J lost 1, with 7 bases in between. Per the germline V gene, CDR1 is SGHRS and CDR2 is YFSETQ. As DNA, the CDR3 is TGCGCCAGCATCGGAGCGAACACTGAAGCTTTCTTT. It codes for CASIGANTEAFF.

The gene calls are TRBV20-1 and TRBJ2-7; maybe TRBD1 (6 bases). Germline CDR1 is DFQATT and CDR2 is SNEGSKA (reference sequence). V was trimmed by 1 base and J by 2 bases, leaving 9 bases between them. The CDR3 extends over 13 amino acids. The CDR3 protein is CSARVQGTYEQYF. CDR3 nucleotide sequence: TGCAGTGCTAGAGTACAGGGAACCTACGAGCAGTACTTC.

This clone is medium-sized by share. The rearrangement joins TRBV29-1 to TRBJ2-2; D may be TRBD1 or TRBD2 (5 bases each). The germline V gene has CDR1 SQVTM and CDR2 ANQGSEA. This CDR3 spans 12 amino acids. Between the trimmed V and J ends, which lost 1 base and 6 bases, there was a span of 6 bases. CDR3 residues: CSVEGGSGELFF. Here the CDR3 DNA reads TGCAGCGTTGAAGGGGGGTCCGGGGAGCTGTTTTTT.

This clone showed up just once. The chain carries TRBV20-1 and TRBJ1-5, with D possibly matching TRBD1 (5 bases). With 1 base removed from V and 3 bases from J, the gap between germline ends came to 7 bases. The CDR3 length is 13 residues. Germline CDR1 is DFQATT and CDR2 is SNEGSKA (reference sequence). The CDR3 here is CSARGQHNQPQHF. CDR3 nucleotide sequence: TGCAGTGCTAGAGGACAGCACAATCAGCCCCAGCATTTT.

This clone came up a few times. V is TRBV6-5 and J is TRBJ2-7; 7 bases agree with TRBD1. The J segment lost 3 bases and the V segment lost 4 bases, leaving 0 bases of the junction unmatched. Germline CDR1 MNHEY, CDR2 SVGAGI. This CDR3 has 12 amino acids. The CDR3 spells CASSWTGYEQYF. The CDR3 nucleotides read TGTGCCAGCAGTTGGACAGGCTACGAGCAGTACTTC.